This passage covers 30 T cell receptor beta chains from one sample sequenced in a study of beta chain features in type 1 diabetes. General study findings and limits: Researchers report that Type 1 diabetes patients had moderately but significantly shorter TCRB CDR3s across all four CD4+ subsets.

TCRB transcripts that were expressed got sequenced, as all of the isolated RNA had been reverse transcribed. Using immunoSEQ multiplex PCR, the repertoire was profiled, and TCRdb retains in-frame clones only, with some absent. Seen here are 200,000 to 300,000 clones, roughly a tenth observed once, and the top ten hold about 0.018%. Their antigens remain unidentified. Sequencing used naive CD4+ T cells from blood. These TCRs come from a man aged 25-45 years with type 1 diabetes.

This clone has only a few counts. In DNA form, the CDR3 reads TGTGCCAGCAGCTTGGAACGGAGCTACGAGCAGTACTTC. Amino acid sequence: CASSLERSYEQYF. The genes are TRBV5-4 and TRBJ2-7; D gene uncertain. The CDR3 loop spans 13 amino acids. Germline-derived CDR1 and CDR2 are SGHNT and YYREEE (reference sequence). With 0 bases removed from V and 3 bases from J, the gap between germline ends came to 7 bases.

This rearrangement joins TRBV30 to TRBJ1-4; D is unclear. CDR1 is GTSNPN and CDR2 is SVGIG in the germline V gene (reference sequence). The ends were cut back, 1 base at V and 5 bases at J, with 8 bases in the middle. The length of the CDR3 is 13 residues. The CDR3 DNA follows: TGTGCCTGGAGTGAGGCCAGGAATGAAAAACTGTTTTTT. Translation gives CAWSEARNEKLFF.

The sample holds a few counts of this clone. This CDR3 is CASSDSSGGYEQYF. The CDR3 DNA reads TGTGCCAGCAGCGACTCTAGCGGGGGATACGAGCAGTACTTC. The chain links TRBV6-6 to TRBJ2-7, with 10 bases that match TRBD2. Germline V gene data show CDR1 as MNHNY and CDR2 as SVGAGI (reference sequence). J gave up 4 bases and V 6 bases, and 6 bases lay outside the gene matches. This CDR3 has 14 amino acids.

CDR3 protein: CAWSPGLAGGPETQYF. The CDR3 DNA reads TGTGCCTGGAGTCCCGGACTAGCGGGGGGGCCGGAGACCCAGTACTTC. V usage is TRBV30 and J usage is TRBJ2-5; 15 nucleotides agree with TRBD2. Germline CDR1 and CDR2: GTSNPN and SVGIG (reference sequence). V lost 2 bases to trimming and J lost 5 bases; unmatched junction nucleotides: 6. This CDR3 is built from 16 residues.

The chain combines TRBV27 with TRBJ2-3, with D perhaps matching TRBD2 (5 bases). The CDR3 is made up of 14 amino acids. The V end was cut by 2 bases, the J end by 3 bases, with 9 bases between. Per germline, CDR1 MNHEY and CDR2 SMNVEV (reference sequence). The CDR3 DNA sequence: TGTGCCAGCAGTTTAGTTCTAGCTACAGATACGCAGTATTTT. Translated: CASSLVLATDTQYF.

The table lists this clone with a few counts. The J gene is TRBJ2-1, the V gene TRBV29-1, with TRBD1 identical over 7 bases. Unmatched junction bases numbered 9, after V lost 3 bases and J lost 7 bases. The CDR3 runs 14 residues. In germline, CDR1 is SQVTM, CDR2 ANQGSEA. The CDR3 sequence is CSVDGSGGENEQFF. The CDR3 DNA sequence: TGCAGCGTTGATGGGTCAGGGGGTGAGAATGAGCAGTTCTTC.

This clone has just a few counts. DNA of the CDR3: TGTGCCATCAGTAAAGGGACTAGCGGGGGGGCTCACAATGAGCAGTTCTTC. Translation: CAISKGTSGGAHNEQFF. The chain combines TRBV10-3 with TRBJ2-1; 16 bases align to TRBD2. CDR1 and CDR2 (germline): ENHRY, SYGVKD. The CDR3 has 17 residues. J gave up 5 bases and V 5 bases, and 6 bases lay outside the gene matches.

This clone was seen only a few times. This chain's CDR3 is CASSWAGLNEQFF. CDR3 DNA: TGTGCCAGCAGTTGGGCGGGCCTCAATGAGCAGTTCTTC. This chain connects TRBV6-5 to TRBJ2-1; perhaps TRBD2 as D (5 bases). V shed 4 bases and J shed 6 bases, with 10 bases lying between them. Germline lookup yields CDR1 MNHEY and CDR2 SVGAGI. The CDR3 is 13 residues long.

This clone was counted between two and nine times. The chain couples TRBV2 to TRBJ2-5; no firm D call. CDR1 is SNHLY and CDR2 is FYNNEI in the germline V gene. Trimming cost V 7 bases and J 1 base, with 4 bases left between them. The CDR3 is 11 residues long. The CDR3 is CASTLQETQYF. The CDR3 DNA follows: TGTGCCAGCACCCTCCAAGAGACCCAGTACTTC.

This clone has just a few counts. This chain uses TRBV5-4 with TRBJ1-1; D not resolved. Germline assignment: CDR1 SGHNT and CDR2 YYREEE (reference sequence). The CDR3 covers 12 residues. V was clipped by 3 bases and J by 11 bases, with 14 bases between them. The CDR3 reads CASSSRTGRAFF. DNA of the CDR3: TGTGCCAGCAGCTCCCGGACTGGACGGGCTTTCTTT.

Points on this clone: The same CDR3 is also encoded by other DNA sequences in this sample. In nucleotides, the CDR3 is TGTGCCAGCTCACCCGGGAGATACGAGCAGTACTTC. Protein: CASSPGRYEQYF. The rearrangement joins TRBV18 to TRBJ2-7, with D possibly matching TRBD2 (6 bases). Trimming left V 3 bases short and J 4 bases short, with 7 bases between. The CDR3 has 12 residues. Germline V gene sequence: CDR1 KGHSH, CDR2 LQKENI.

V usage is TRBV29-1 and J usage is TRBJ1-3; D remains ambiguous. The germline V gene encodes CDR1 SQVTM and CDR2 ANQGSEA. Trimming pared 2 bases from V and 4 bases from J, leaving 6 bases between. This CDR3 is 12 amino acids long. CDR3: CSVEFRGNTIYF. The DNA of the CDR3 is TGCAGCGTTGAATTCCGGGGAAACACCATATATTTT.

V gene TRBV6-5 combines with J gene TRBJ1-1, with D possibly matching TRBD1 (5 bases). With 6 bases removed from V and 2 bases from J, the gap between germline ends came to 7 bases. Germline V gene lookup returns CDR1 MNHEY and CDR2 SVGAGI. The CDR3 runs to 12 residues. The CDR3: CASRDKNTEAFF. CDR3 bases: TGTGCCAGCAGGGACAAAAACACTGAAGCTTTCTTT.

The rearrangement uses TRBV5-4 and TRBJ1-1, with D perhaps matching TRBD1 (5 bases). Germline V gene data show CDR1 as SGHNT and CDR2 as YYREEE (reference sequence). Trimming stripped 1 base from V and 5 bases from J, with 9 bases between. The CDR3 length is 13 residues. CDR3 protein: CASSLSDSTEAFF. CDR3 in DNA: TGTGCCAGCAGCTTGAGCGACAGTACTGAAGCTTTCTTT.

This clone was detected only a few times. The CDR3 DNA follows: TGTGCCAGCAGTTCAGGAATCGATGAGCAGTTCTTC. Encoded protein: CASSSGIDEQFF. This rearrangement joins TRBV7-8 to TRBJ2-1; no reliable D call. The length of the CDR3 is 12 residues. From germline, CDR1 is SGHVS and CDR2 FQNEAQ. V lost 6 bases to trimming and J lost 8 bases, with 11 bases between them. Combining the CDR3 with reference TRBV7-8 and TRBJ2-1 gives the whole variable domain GAGVSQSPRYKVAKRGQDVALRCDPISGHVSLFWYQQALGQGPEFLTYFQNEAQLDKSGLPSDRFFAERPEGSVSTLKIQRTQQEDSAVYLCASSSGIDEQFFGPGTRLTVL.

The DNA of the CDR3 is TGTGCCAGCAGCTATGCGGGCGGTGAGCAGTTCTTC. Residues: CASSYAGGEQFF. The chain uses TRBV6-5 and TRBJ2-1, with D perhaps TRBD2 (5 bases). The CDR3 contains 12 residues. Germline V CDR1 and CDR2: MNHEY, SVGAGI. V was shortened by 6 bases and J by 9 bases, with 12 bases between the two germline ends.

This clone turned up a few times. This sequence joins TRBV5-1 and TRBJ2-5; no clear D. Trimming cost V 4 bases and J 0 bases, with 4 bases left between them. The CDR3 spans 12 residues. Per the germline V gene, CDR1 is SGHRS and CDR2 is YFSETQ. CDR3 coding DNA: TGCGCCAGCAGCCAGTACCAAGAGACCCAGTACTTC. Protein product: CASSQYQETQYF.

This clone was detected only a few times. The V call is TRBV5-5, the J call TRBJ2-3; 14 bases are a match to TRBD2. The length of the CDR3 is 16 residues. CDR1 is SGHKS and CDR2 is YYEKEE in the germline V gene (reference sequence). The J segment lost 6 bases and the V segment lost 3 bases, leaving 6 bases of the junction unmatched. CDR3 sequence reads: CASSSGLAGDLDTQYF. Here the CDR3 DNA reads TGTGCCAGCAGCTCGGGACTAGCGGGGGACTTGGATACGCAGTATTTT.

In this sample, this clone turned up a few times. V gene TRBV5-1 combines with J gene TRBJ2-3, with D tentatively TRBD1 (5 bases). Trimming removed 0 bases from V and 8 bases from J, with 13 bases in between. The length of the CDR3 is 14 residues. Germline-derived CDR1 and CDR2 are SGHRS and YFSETQ. This CDR3 is CASSLVDSSSTQYF. CDR3 nucleotide sequence: TGCGCCAGCAGCTTGGTCGACAGTAGTAGTACGCAGTATTTT.

The chain employs TRBV4-3 and TRBJ2-1; TRBD1 might be the D (6 bases). This CDR3 contains 14 residues. V was clipped by 5 bases and J by 11 bases, with 19 bases between them. From germline, CDR1 is LGHNA and CDR2 YSLEER. The chain's CDR3 is CASSGRGSGTKQFF. The DNA of the CDR3 is TGCGCCAGCAGCGGCAGAGGATCCGGGACAAAGCAGTTCTTC.

This clone was picked up a small number of times. The rearrangement joins TRBV11-2 to TRBJ2-4; D not certain. CDR1 and CDR2 from the germline V gene are SGHAT and FQNNGV. The germline V and J ends were trimmed by 5 bases and 0 bases, with 8 bases remaining between them. The CDR3 contains 14 residues. The CDR3, as DNA: TGTGCCAGCAGCGGCAGTGTAGCCAAAAACATTCAGTACTTC. This gives the protein CASSGSVAKNIQYF.

The chain uses TRBV4-1 and TRBJ2-5; D gene unclear. V was trimmed by 2 bases and J by 0 bases, leaving 4 bases between them. The CDR3 totals 13 residues. The V gene's germline CDR1 is MGHRA and CDR2 YSYEKL. Written as DNA, the CDR3 is TGCGCCAGCAGCCAACTGTACCAAGAGACCCAGTACTTC. It is translated as CASSQLYQETQYF.

The gene calls are TRBV2 and TRBJ1-2; D remains ambiguous. This CDR3 has 13 residues. Per the germline V gene, CDR1 is SNHLY and CDR2 is FYNNEI. V was pared by 7 bases and J by 5 bases, with 14 bases between. CDR3 sequence reads: CASTGSRGYGYTF. The CDR3 nucleotides read TGTGCCAGCACGGGGAGCCGTGGGTATGGCTACACCTTC.

This clone was recorded a few times. This chain uses TRBV7-9 with TRBJ2-7; TRBD1 matches 7 bases. With V trimmed by 1 base and J by 5 bases, 5 bases remained unmatched. Germline V gene sequence: CDR1 SEHNR, CDR2 FQNEAQ (reference sequence). This CDR3 is built from 14 residues. The CDR3 DNA reads as TGTGCCAGCAGCTTAGAGGTAGGGGGCCACGAGCAGTACTTC. Amino acids: CASSLEVGGHEQYF.

V is TRBV14 and J is TRBJ1-5; D is perhaps TRBD1 (5 bases). CDR3 length: 12 residues. V was cut by 3 bases and J by 10 bases, with 10 bases left in between. Germline CDR1 SGHDN, CDR2 FVKESK. CDR3 region: CASSHSQGPQHF. CDR3 DNA: TGTGCCAGCAGCCACTCCCAGGGACCCCAGCATTTT.

The rearrangement uses TRBV12-5 and TRBJ2-7, with D maybe TRBD1 (5 bases). The CDR3 consists of 14 residues. Trimming took 2 bases from V and 0 from J, leaving 8 bases between them. The germline gives CDR1 LGHNT, CDR2 FRNRAP. In DNA form, the CDR3 reads TGTGCTAGTGGTTTGACCGACAGCTCCTACGAGCAGTACTTC. As protein: CASGLTDSSYEQYF.

The J gene is TRBJ1-1, the V gene TRBV28, with D possibly being TRBD1 (5 bases). From germline, CDR1 is MDHEN and CDR2 SYDVKM. The V end was cut by 4 bases, the J end by 9 bases, with 12 bases between. The CDR3 covers 12 residues. As DNA, the CDR3 is TGTGCCAGCAGTTCCGGGACTTTGAAAGCTTTCTTT. This gives the protein CASSSGTLKAFF.

This clone was found a few times. The chain joins TRBV6-5 to TRBJ2-7; TRBD2 matches at 7 bases. CDR3 size: 12 residues. V shed 8 bases and J 4 bases; nucleotides not matched to a gene: 5. Per the germline V gene, CDR1 is MNHEY and CDR2 is SVGAGI. The CDR3 nucleotides read TGTGCCAGCGGGGAGGGGAAATACGAGCAGTACTTC. Translation: CASGEGKYEQYF.

This clone was counted between two and nine times. The J gene is TRBJ1-6, the V gene TRBV9; D not certain. This CDR3 is 15 amino acids long. Germline-derived CDR1 and CDR2 are SGDLS and YYNGEE. The V end lost 4 bases, the J end lost 12 bases, and 20 bases lay between the germline ends. CDR3 amino acids: CASSPRLEGKEPLHF. DNA for the CDR3: TGTGCCAGCAGCCCGCGGTTGGAGGGAAAAGAACCCCTCCACTTT. The full variable domain, its missing parts supplied by reference TRBV9 and TRBJ1-6, is DSGVTQTPKHLITATGQRVTLRCSPRSGDLSVYWYQQSLDQGLQFLIQYYNGEERAKGNILERFSAQQFPDLHSELNLSSLELGDSALYFCASSPRLEGKEPLHFGNGTRLTVT.

The V and J genes are TRBV12-5 and TRBJ1-2; 11 bases line up with TRBD1. Germline CDR1 LGHNT, CDR2 FRNRAP. Trimming removed 4 bases from V and 0 bases from J; junction bases left unmatched: 4. The CDR3 is 16 amino acids. The CDR3 is CASGWGTGGTNYGYTF. DNA for the CDR3: TGTGCTAGTGGTTGGGGGACAGGGGGAACTAACTATGGCTACACCTTC.